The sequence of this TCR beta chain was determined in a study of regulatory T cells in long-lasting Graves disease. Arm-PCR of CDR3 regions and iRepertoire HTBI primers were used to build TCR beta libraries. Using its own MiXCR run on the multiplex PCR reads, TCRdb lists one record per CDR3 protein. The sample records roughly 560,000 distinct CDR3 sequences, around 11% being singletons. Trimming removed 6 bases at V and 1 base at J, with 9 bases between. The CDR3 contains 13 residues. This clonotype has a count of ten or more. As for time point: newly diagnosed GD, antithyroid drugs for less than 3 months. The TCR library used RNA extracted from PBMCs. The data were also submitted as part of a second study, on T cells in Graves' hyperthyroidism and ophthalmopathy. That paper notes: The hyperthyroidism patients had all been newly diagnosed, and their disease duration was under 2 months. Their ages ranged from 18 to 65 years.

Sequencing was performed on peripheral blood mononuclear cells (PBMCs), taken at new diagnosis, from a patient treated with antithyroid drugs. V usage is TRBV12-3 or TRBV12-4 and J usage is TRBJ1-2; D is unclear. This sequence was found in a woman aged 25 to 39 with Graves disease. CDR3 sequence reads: CASRLTVNYGYTF. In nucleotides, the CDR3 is TGTGCCAGCAGGTTGACTGTTAACTATGGCTACACCTTC.